There are a few counts of the clone carrying this TCR beta chain. V was clipped by 0 bases and J by 5 bases, with 19 bases between them. The germline V gene encodes CDR1 DFQATT and CDR2 SNEGSKA (reference sequence). The CDR3 has 16 amino acids. This sample stems from a study of regulatory T cells in long-lasting Graves disease. The authors built TCR beta libraries using iRepertoire HTBI primers and Arm-PCR of CDR3 regions. TCRdb analysed the multiplex PCR reads with MiXCR anew, one entry per CDR3 protein. The sample lists about 540,000 distinct CDR3 sequences; roughly 12% were seen once. Documented time point: newly diagnosed GD, antithyroid drugs for less than 3 months. RNA extracted from PBMCs served as the sequencing template. It was an endocrinology department in Xi'an, China, that provided the patients. These data are also associated with another study on T cells in Graves' hyperthyroidism and ophthalmopathy. As reported in that work: First-round RT-PCR of the TCR CDR3 relied on the HTBI primer set.

The specimen was peripheral blood mononuclear cells (PBMCs), collected at new diagnosis, from a patient treated with antithyroid drugs. The chain carries TRBV20-1 and TRBJ2-5, with D possibly being TRBD2 (8 bases). The clonotype comes from a man aged 25 to 45 with Graves disease. CDR3 nucleotide sequence: TGCAGTGCTAGAGATACGGGAGGGGGCCAGGTTGAGACCCAGTACTTC. Translating gives CSARDTGGGQVETQYF.